The rows below give T cell receptor beta chains drawn from one sample of a study of T-cell memory formation after mild COVID-19. TCRdb used MiXCR to reprocess the 5' RACE reads, holding one entry per CDR3 protein. The sample has 530,000 or so distinct CDR3 sequences; 17% are singletons. Material: PBMCs or a T cell subset sorted from them (not recorded which). The source is an adult woman who had mild COVID-19 (a few samples of this study predate the infection). Cell type and time point are not known. CDR3s leave out the opening cysteine and the closing phenylalanine or tryptophan.

V gene: TRBV12-3/TRBV12-4; J gene: TRBJ2-5; CDR3 protein: ASRSSGSQGETQY
V gene: TRBV12-3/TRBV12-4; J gene: TRBJ2-5; CDR3 protein: ASSDGQVGGETQY
V gene: TRBV12-3/TRBV12-4; J gene: TRBJ2-1; CDR3 protein: ASSPLDSTYNEQF
V gene: TRBV12-3/TRBV12-4; J gene: TRBJ1-2; CDR3 protein: ASSLVYNYGYT
V gene: TRBV7-2; J gene: TRBJ2-5; CDR3 protein: ASSIVETQY
V gene: TRBV5-1; J gene: TRBJ1-1; CDR3 protein: ASSLPLRNTEAF
V gene: TRBV6-5; J gene: TRBJ2-7; CDR3 protein: ASSPLRDRISYEQY
V gene: TRBV7-9; J gene: TRBJ1-1; CDR3 protein: ASSLAGLSTEAF
V gene: TRBV19; J gene: TRBJ2-1; CDR3 protein: ATKTEWGTGIGGLN
V gene: TRBV6-1; J gene: TRBJ2-1; CDR3 protein: ASSRGTGTSSYNEQF
V gene: TRBV20-1; J gene: TRBJ1-1; CDR3 protein: SASRATEAF
V gene: TRBV7-9; J gene: TRBJ2-3; CDR3 protein: ASSPIGGGTDTQY
V gene: TRBV19; J gene: TRBJ2-5; CDR3 protein: ASRQAPSGTLQETQY
V gene: TRBV27; J gene: TRBJ2-5; CDR3 protein: ASSRAVKETQY
V gene: TRBV9; J gene: TRBJ2-5; CDR3 protein: ASSVEGSWETQY
V gene: TRBV7-2; J gene: TRBJ2-1; CDR3 protein: ASTSMTGQNEQF
V gene: TRBV7-9; J gene: TRBJ2-1; CDR3 protein: ASSSGLAGGPLNDQF
V gene: TRBV7-8; J gene: TRBJ2-1; CDR3 protein: ASKRLSYNEQF
V gene: TRBV7-8; J gene: TRBJ2-5; CDR3 protein: ASSLVGTEETQY
V gene: TRBV5-1; J gene: TRBJ1-1; CDR3 protein: ASRGVGGRTEAF
V gene: TRBV6-1; J gene: TRBJ2-7; CDR3 protein: ASSGFGRGRGGYEQY
V gene: TRBV12-3/TRBV12-4; J gene: TRBJ2-2; CDR3 protein: ASTETGGLRELF
V gene: TRBV6-5; J gene: TRBJ1-3; CDR3 protein: ASSAASSGNTIY
V gene: TRBV5-1; J gene: TRBJ2-7; CDR3 protein: ASSLWSDSSYEQY
V gene: TRBV12-3/TRBV12-4; J gene: TRBJ1-2; CDR3 protein: ASSSAAGQGNYGYT
V gene: TRBV12-3/TRBV12-4; J gene: TRBJ2-1; CDR3 protein: ASRRGGNEQF
V gene: TRBV7-9; J gene: TRBJ2-5; CDR3 protein: ASSSGGGRETQY
V gene: TRBV7-7; J gene: TRBJ2-5; CDR3 protein: ASSLGGSGIRETQY
V gene: TRBV30; J gene: TRBJ2-3; CDR3 protein: AWTRGSVDTQY
V gene: TRBV27; J gene: TRBJ2-3; CDR3 protein: ASSTDTQY
V gene: TRBV3-1; J gene: TRBJ2-3; CDR3 protein: ASSPIIVSADTQY
V gene: TRBV5-4; J gene: TRBJ2-1; CDR3 protein: ASSRPPVDEQF
V gene: TRBV19; J gene: TRBJ2-1; CDR3 protein: ASSISTAYNEQF
V gene: TRBV20-1; J gene: TRBJ2-7; CDR3 protein: SARDRAVAGSYEQY
V gene: TRBV5-1; J gene: TRBJ1-1; CDR3 protein: ASSALHSANTEAF
V gene: TRBV5-6; J gene: TRBJ1-2; CDR3 protein: ASSSLTGAVNYGYT
V gene: TRBV5-6; J gene: TRBJ2-7; CDR3 protein: ASSPRTARRGYYEQY
V gene: TRBV7-3; J gene: TRBJ2-1; CDR3 protein: ASSRYDNEQF
V gene: TRBV7-9; J gene: TRBJ2-7; CDR3 protein: ASSVTYETGGSYEQY
V gene: TRBV19; J gene: TRBJ1-3; CDR3 protein: ASNGHTGFGGNTIY
V gene: TRBV6-5; J gene: TRBJ1-6; CDR3 protein: ASSPAADDYNSPLH
V gene: TRBV21-1; J gene: TRBJ2-7; CDR3 protein: ASSDHRERESSYEQY
V gene: TRBV18; J gene: TRBJ2-5; CDR3 protein: ASSPRAEQETQY
V gene: TRBV7-2; J gene: TRBJ1-2; CDR3 protein: ASSRRGVANYGYT
V gene: TRBV29-1; J gene: TRBJ2-2; CDR3 protein: SARTSGGPNTGELF
V gene: TRBV7-2; J gene: TRBJ1-1; CDR3 protein: ASSLGHANTEAF
V gene: TRBV2; J gene: TRBJ2-3; CDR3 protein: ASRDREDTDTQY
V gene: TRBV6-2/TRBV6-3; J gene: TRBJ1-1; CDR3 protein: ASSYSQGTLRAF
V gene: TRBV15; J gene: TRBJ1-4; CDR3 protein: ATRRDRGNEKLF
V gene: TRBV5-1; J gene: TRBJ2-3; CDR3 protein: ASSYYQGAEDTQY
V gene: TRBV5-1; J gene: TRBJ2-1; CDR3 protein: ASSLVEPSYNEQF
V gene: TRBV6-2/TRBV6-3; J gene: TRBJ1-1; CDR3 protein: ASSRVDFYRVIMNTEAF
V gene: TRBV10-2; J gene: TRBJ2-3; CDR3 protein: ASSDPSGRTSLGPTDTQY